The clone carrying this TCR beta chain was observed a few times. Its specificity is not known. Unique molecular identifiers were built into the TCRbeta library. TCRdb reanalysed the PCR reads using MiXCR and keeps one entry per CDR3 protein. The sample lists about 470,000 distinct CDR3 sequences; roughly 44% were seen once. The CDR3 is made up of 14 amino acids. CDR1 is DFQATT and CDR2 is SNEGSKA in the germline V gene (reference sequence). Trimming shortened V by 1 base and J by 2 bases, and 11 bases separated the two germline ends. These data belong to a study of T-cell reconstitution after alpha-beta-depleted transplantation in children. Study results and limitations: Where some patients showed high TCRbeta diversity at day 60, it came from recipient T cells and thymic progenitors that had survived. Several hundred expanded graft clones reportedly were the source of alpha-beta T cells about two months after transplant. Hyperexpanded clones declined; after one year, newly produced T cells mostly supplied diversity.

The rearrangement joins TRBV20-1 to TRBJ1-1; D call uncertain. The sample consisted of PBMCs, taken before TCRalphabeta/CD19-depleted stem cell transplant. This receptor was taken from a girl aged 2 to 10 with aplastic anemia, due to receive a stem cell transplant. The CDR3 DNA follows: TGCAGTGCTAGAGTGACAAGCGGAAACACTGAAGCTTTCTTT. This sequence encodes CSARVTSGNTEAFF.